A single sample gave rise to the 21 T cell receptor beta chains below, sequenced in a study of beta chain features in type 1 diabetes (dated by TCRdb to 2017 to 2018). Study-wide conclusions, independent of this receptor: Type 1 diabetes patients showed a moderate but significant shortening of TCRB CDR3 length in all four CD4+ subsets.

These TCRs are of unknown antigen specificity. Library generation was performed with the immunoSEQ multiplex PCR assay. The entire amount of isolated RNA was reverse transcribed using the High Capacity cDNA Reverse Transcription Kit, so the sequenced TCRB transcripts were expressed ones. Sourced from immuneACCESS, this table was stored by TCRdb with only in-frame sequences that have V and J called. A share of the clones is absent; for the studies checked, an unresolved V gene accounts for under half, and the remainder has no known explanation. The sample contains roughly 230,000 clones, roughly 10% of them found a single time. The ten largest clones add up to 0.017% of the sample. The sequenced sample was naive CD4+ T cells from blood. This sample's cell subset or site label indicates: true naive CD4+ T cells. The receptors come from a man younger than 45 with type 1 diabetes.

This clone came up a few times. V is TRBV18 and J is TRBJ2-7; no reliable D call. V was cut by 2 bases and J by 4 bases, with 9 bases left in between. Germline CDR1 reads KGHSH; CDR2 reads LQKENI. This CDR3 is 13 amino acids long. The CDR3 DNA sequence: TGTGCCAGCTCACCAGCTGCGGTATACGAGCAGTACTTC. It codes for CASSPAAVYEQYF.

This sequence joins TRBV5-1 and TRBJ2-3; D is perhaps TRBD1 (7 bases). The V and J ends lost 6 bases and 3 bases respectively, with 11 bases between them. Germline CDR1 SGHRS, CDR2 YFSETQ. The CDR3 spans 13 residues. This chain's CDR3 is CASKGAGTDTQYF. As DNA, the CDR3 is TGCGCCAGCAAGGGGGCGGGAACAGATACGCAGTATTTT.

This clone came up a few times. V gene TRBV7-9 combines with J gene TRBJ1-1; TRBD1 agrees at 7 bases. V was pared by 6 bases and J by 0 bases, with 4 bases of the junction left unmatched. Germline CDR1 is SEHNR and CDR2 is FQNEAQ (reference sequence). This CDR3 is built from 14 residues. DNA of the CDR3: TGTGCCAGCAGACCCGGGACAGTGAACACTGAAGCTTTCTTT. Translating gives CASRPGTVNTEAFF.

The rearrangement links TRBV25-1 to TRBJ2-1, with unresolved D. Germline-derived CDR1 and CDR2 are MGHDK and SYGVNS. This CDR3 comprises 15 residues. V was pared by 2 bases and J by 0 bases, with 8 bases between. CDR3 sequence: CASSELGISYNEQFF. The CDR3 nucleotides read TGTGCCAGCAGTGAACTAGGCATCTCCTACAATGAGCAGTTCTTC.

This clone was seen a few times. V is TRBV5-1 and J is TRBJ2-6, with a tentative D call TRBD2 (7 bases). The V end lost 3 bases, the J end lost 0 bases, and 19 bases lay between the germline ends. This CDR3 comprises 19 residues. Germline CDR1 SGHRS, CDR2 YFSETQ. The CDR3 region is CASSSGAGGGRSGANVLTF. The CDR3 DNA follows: TGCGCCAGCAGCTCCGGGGCTGGCGGGGGCCGCTCTGGGGCCAACGTCCTGACTTTC.

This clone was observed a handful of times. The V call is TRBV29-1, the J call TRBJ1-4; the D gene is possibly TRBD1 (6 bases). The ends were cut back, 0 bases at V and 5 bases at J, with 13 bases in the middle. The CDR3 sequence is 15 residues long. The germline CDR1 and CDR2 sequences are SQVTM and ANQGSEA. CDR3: CSVEDTDSPNEKLFF. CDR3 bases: TGCAGCGTTGAAGATACGGACAGCCCCAATGAAAAACTGTTTTTT.

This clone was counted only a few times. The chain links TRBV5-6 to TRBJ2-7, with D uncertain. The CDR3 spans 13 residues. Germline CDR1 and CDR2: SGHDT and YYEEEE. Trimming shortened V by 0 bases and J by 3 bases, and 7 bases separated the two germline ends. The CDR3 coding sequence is TGTGCCAGCAGCTTGGCTCAACACTACGAGCAGTACTTC. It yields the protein CASSLAQHYEQYF.

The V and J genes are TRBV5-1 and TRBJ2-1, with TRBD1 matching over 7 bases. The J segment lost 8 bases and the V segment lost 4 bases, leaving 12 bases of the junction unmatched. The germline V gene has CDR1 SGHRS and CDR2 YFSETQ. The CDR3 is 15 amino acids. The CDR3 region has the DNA TGCGCCAGCAGCCCGCCGGACAGGAAAGGGGATGAGCAGTTCTTC. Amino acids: CASSPPDRKGDEQFF.

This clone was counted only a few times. CDR3 DNA sequence: TGTGCCAGCAGCTTGCGGGGAGGCCCCGGGGAGACCCAGTACTTC. Protein: CASSLRGGPGETQYF. The V gene is TRBV11-2, the J gene TRBJ2-5; the D gene is possibly TRBD2 (6 bases). The length of the CDR3 is 15 residues. Germline V gives CDR1 SGHAT, CDR2 FQNNGV. The V end lost 3 bases, the J end lost 5 bases, and 16 bases lay between the germline ends.

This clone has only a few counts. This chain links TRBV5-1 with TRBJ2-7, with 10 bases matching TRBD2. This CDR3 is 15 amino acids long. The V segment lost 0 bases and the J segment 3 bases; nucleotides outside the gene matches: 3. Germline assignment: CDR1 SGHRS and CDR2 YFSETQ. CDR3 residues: CASSLGAGGLYEQYF. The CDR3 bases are TGCGCCAGCAGCTTGGGAGCGGGGGGGCTCTACGAGCAGTACTTC.

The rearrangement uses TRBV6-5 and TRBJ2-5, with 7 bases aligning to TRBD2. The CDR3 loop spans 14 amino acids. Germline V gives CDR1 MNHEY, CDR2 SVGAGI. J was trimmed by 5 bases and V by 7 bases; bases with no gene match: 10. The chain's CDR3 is CASTTGGGIETQYF. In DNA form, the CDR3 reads TGTGCCAGCACCACGGGGGGAGGGATCGAGACCCAGTACTTC.

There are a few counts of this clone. The CDR3 DNA reads TGCGCCAGCAGCCTGGCCGGTTTGAGCACCCAGTACTTC. Its protein product is CASSLAGLSTQYF. The chain is built from TRBV5-1 and TRBJ2-5, with D unclear. V lost 4 bases and J lost 8, with 15 bases in between. CDR3 length: 13 amino acids. Germline V gene data show CDR1 as SGHRS and CDR2 as YFSETQ.

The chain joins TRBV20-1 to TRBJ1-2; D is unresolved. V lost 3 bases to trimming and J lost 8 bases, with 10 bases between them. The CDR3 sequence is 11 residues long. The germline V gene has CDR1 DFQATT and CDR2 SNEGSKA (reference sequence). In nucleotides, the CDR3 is TGCAGTGCTAGTGATCGGCGGGGCTACACCTTC. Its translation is CSASDRRGYTF.

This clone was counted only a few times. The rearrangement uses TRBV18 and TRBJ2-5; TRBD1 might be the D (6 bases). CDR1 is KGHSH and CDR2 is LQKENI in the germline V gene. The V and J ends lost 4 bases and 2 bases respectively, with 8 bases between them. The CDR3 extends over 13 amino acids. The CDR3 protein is CASSQGEQETQYF. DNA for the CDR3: TGTGCCAGCTCACAGGGGGAGCAAGAGACCCAGTACTTC.

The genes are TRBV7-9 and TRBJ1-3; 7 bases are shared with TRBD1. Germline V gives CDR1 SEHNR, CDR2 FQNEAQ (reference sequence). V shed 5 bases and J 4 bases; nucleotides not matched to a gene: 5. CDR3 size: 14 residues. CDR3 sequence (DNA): TGTGCCAGCAGCCGCCAGGGGGGAGGAAACACCATATATTTT. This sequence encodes CASSRQGGGNTIYF.

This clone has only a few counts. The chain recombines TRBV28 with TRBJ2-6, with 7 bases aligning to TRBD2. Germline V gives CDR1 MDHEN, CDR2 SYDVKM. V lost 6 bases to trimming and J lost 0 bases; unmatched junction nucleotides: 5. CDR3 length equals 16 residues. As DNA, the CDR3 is TGTGCCAGCAGGCGGGGAGGGAGCTCTGGGGCCAACGTCCTGACTTTC. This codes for CASRRGGSSGANVLTF.

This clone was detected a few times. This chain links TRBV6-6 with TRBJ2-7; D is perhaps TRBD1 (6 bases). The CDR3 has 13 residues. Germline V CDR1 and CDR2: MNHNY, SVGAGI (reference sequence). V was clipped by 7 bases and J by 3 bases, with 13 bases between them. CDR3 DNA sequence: TGTGCCAGCAATCAGGACAGACTCTACGAGCAGTACTTC. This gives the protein CASNQDRLYEQYF.

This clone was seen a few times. The chain's CDR3 is CASSSGTSGELFF. Written as DNA, the CDR3 is TGTGCCAGCAGTTCCGGGACTAGCGGGGAGCTGTTTTTT. The chain uses TRBV7-3 and TRBJ2-2, with TRBD2 matching over 8 bases. CDR1 SGHTA and CDR2 FQGTGA come from the germline V gene. The J segment lost 7 bases and the V segment lost 6 bases, leaving 4 bases of the junction unmatched. The CDR3 extends over 13 amino acids.

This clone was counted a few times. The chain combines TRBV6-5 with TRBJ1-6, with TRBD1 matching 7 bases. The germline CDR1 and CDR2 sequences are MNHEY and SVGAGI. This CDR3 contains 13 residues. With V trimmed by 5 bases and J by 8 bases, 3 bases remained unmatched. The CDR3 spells CASSKTGHSPLHF. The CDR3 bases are TGTGCCAGCAGTAAGACAGGGCATTCACCCCTCCACTTT.

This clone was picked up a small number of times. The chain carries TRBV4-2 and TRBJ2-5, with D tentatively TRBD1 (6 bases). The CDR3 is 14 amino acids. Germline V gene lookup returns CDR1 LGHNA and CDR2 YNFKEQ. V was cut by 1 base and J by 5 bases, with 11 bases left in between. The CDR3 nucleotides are TGTGCCAGCAGCCAAGTGGGGCAGGGGGAGACCCAGTACTTC. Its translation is CASSQVGQGETQYF.

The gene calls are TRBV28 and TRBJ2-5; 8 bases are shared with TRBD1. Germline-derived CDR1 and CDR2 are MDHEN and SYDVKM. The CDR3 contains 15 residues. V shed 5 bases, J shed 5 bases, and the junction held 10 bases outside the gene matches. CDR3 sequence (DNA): TGTGCCAGCAGTCAAAGACAGGGGATGGTTGAGACCCAGTACTTC. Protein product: CASSQRQGMVETQYF.